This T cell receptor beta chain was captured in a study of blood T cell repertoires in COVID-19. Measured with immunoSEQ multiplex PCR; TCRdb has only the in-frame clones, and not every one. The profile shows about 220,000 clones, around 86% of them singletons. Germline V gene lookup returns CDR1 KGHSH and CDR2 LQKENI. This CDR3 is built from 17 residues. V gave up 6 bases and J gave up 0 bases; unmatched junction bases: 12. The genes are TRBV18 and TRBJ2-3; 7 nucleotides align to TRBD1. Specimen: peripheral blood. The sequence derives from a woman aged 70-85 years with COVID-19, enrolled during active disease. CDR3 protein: CASSQIIRGTSTDTQYF. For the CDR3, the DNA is TGTGCCAGCTCCCAGATAATCAGGGGGACGAGCACAGATACGCAGTATTTT.